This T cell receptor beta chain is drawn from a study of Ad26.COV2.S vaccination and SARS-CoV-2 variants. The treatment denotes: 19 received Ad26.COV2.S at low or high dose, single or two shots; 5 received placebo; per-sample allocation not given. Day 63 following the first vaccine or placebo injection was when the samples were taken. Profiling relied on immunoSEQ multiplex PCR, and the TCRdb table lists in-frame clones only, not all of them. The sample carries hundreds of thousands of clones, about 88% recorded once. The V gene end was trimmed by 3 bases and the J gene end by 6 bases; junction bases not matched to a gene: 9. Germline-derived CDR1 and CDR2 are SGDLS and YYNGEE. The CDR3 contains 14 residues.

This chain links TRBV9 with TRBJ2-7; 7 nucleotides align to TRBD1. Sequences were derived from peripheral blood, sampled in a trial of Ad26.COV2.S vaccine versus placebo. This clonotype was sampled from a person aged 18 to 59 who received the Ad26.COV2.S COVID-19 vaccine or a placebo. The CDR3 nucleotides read TGTGCCAGCAGCGGCGACAGGGACAAAGGCGAGCAGTACTTC. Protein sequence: CASSGDRDKGEQYF. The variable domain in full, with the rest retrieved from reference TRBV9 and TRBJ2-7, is DSGVTQTPKHLITATGQRVTLRCSPRSGDLSVYWYQQSLDQGLQFLIQYYNGEERAKGNILERFSAQQFPDLHSELNLSSLELGDSALYFCASSGDRDKGEQYFGPGTRLTVT.